This is a list of T cell receptor beta chains from one sample in a study of identical twins. TCRdb fed the 5' RACE reads into MiXCR, producing one record per CDR3 protein. Among under 300,000 distinct CDR3 sequences listed, about 8% were seen once. In addition, the sample was reused for a study of yellow fever vaccine responses in identical twins.

Specimen: CD8+ T cells sorted from blood. All receptors come from a woman aged 18-35 years in good health. CDR3s include the opening cysteine and the closing phenylalanine or tryptophan. Each record gives: clone size, V gene, D gene, J gene, CDR3 protein, CDR3 DNA. The D gene is left open where the match is weak. Size tells how often a clone was seen (once, few, many) or the class of an expanded clone, and some rows leave it out.

>.|TRBV4-1|TRBD2|TRBJ2-7
CASSQEGMLAGSYEQYF
TGCGCCAGCAGCCAAGAGGGGATGCTAGCGGGTTCCTACGAGCAGTACTTC
>.|TRBV7-2|TRBD1|TRBJ2-5
CASRPGQAQETQYF
TGTGCCAGCAGGCCGGGACAGGCACAAGAGACCCAGTACTTC
>many|TRBV10-3|.|TRBJ2-1
CAISESNEQFF
TGTGCCATCAGTGAGTCTAATGAGCAGTTCTTC
>few|TRBV9|.|TRBJ2-1
CASSIGTDYNEQFF
TGTGCCAGCAGCATAGGGACGGACTACAATGAGCAGTTCTTC
>few|TRBV7-3|.|TRBJ2-1
CASSLRPAGEINEQFF
TGTGCCAGCAGCTTACGGCCGGCAGGGGAAATCAATGAGCAGTTCTTC
>.|TRBV11-3|.|TRBJ2-2
CASSLVGRGELFF
TGTGCCAGCAGCTTAGTCGGGCGCGGGGAGCTGTTTTTT
>.|TRBV7-9|TRBD1|TRBJ2-3
CASSFPQGTITQHTQYF
TGTGCCAGCAGCTTCCCACAGGGGACCATAACACAGCATACGCAGTATTTT
>.|TRBV7-3|.|TRBJ2-2
CASSSLQNTGELFF
TGTGCCAGCAGCTCCCTACAGAACACCGGGGAGCTGTTTTTT
>.|TRBV4-2|.|TRBJ2-3
CASSQVTTDTQYF
TGTGCCAGCAGCCAAGTGACCACAGATACGCAGTATTTT
>few|TRBV10-3|.|TRBJ2-3
CAIRHTDTQYF
TGTGCCATAAGGCACACAGATACGCAGTATTTT
>many|TRBV2|TRBD2|TRBJ2-1
CASSEVTAGSYNEQFF
TGTGCCAGCAGTGAAGTAACAGCGGGGAGTTACAATGAGCAGTTCTTC
>few|TRBV27|.|TRBJ2-3
CASSLWTRDTQYF
TGTGCCAGCAGTCTCTGGACGCGGGATACGCAGTATTTT
>few|TRBV4-1|.|TRBJ2-7
CASSPGTPNEQYF
TGCGCCAGCAGCCCCGGGACTCCCAACGAGCAGTACTTC
>few|TRBV10-3|TRBD2|TRBJ2-7
CAISESGAGGLISYEQYF
TGTGCCATCAGTGAGTCAGGAGCGGGAGGCCTCATCTCCTACGAGCAGTACTTC
>.|TRBV20-1|TRBD2|TRBJ2-7
CSAEPGGLSGRFYEQYF
TGCAGTGCTGAGCCAGGGGGCCTTAGCGGGAGGTTCTACGAGCAGTACTTC
>few|TRBV4-3|TRBD1|TRBJ2-3
CASSQGEPITGVGTDTQYF
TGCGCCAGCAGCCAAGGCGAACCCATTACAGGGGTCGGCACAGATACGCAGTATTTT
>few|TRBV3-1|TRBD1|TRBJ1-5
CASSQLQGSNQPQHF
TGTGCCAGCAGCCAATTACAGGGGAGCAATCAGCCCCAGCATTTT
>few|TRBV4-3|.|TRBJ2-7
CASSQDGSAGPYEQYF
TGCGCCAGCAGCCAAGACGGCTCGGCGGGTCCCTACGAGCAGTACTTC
>few|TRBV4-2|.|TRBJ2-5
CASSQPAGGESGRSQETQYF
TGTGCCAGCAGCCAACCCGCAGGGGGAGAAAGCGGGCGGTCTCAAGAGACCCAGTACTTC
>few|TRBV6-5|TRBD2|TRBJ2-7
CASSSLPGQRENHEQYF
TGTGCCAGCAGTTCTCTCCCCGGGCAGCGGGAGAATCACGAGCAGTACTTC
>many|TRBV4-2|.|TRBJ2-1
CASSQDPEGEQFF
TGTGCCAGCAGCCAAGATCCGGAGGGGGAGCAGTTCTTC
>.|TRBV14|.|TRBJ2-1
CASSQTYNEQFF
TGTGCCAGCAGCCAGACATACAATGAGCAGTTCTTC
>.|TRBV7-6|.|TRBJ2-4
CASSFPIGVKNIQYF
TGTGCCAGCAGCTTCCCGATAGGGGTGAAAAACATTCAGTACTTC
>.|TRBV6-1|TRBD1|TRBJ2-3
CATFTRQGFRDTQYF
TGTGCCACTTTTACGAGACAGGGCTTTCGAGATACGCAGTATTTT
>few|TRBV4-3|TRBD1|TRBJ2-1
CASSQDQGQPFQFF
TGCGCCAGCAGCCAAGACCAGGGACAGCCTTTTCAGTTCTTC
>few|TRBV10-1|TRBD1|TRBJ2-2
CASSPGTGMAGELFF
TGCGCCAGCAGCCCCGGGACAGGGATGGCCGGGGAGCTGTTTTTT
>.|TRBV19|.|TRBJ1-4
CASSIGQTNEKLFF
TGTGCCAGTAGTATCGGACAGACTAATGAAAAACTGTTTTTT
>few|TRBV9|.|TRBJ1-2
CASSVAQKDGSYYGYTF
TGTGCCAGCAGCGTAGCTCAAAAGGACGGCTCCTACTATGGCTACACCTTC
>.|TRBV27|TRBD1|TRBJ2-1
CASSLRGGSREQFF
TGTGCCAGCAGTTTACGAGGGGGCTCAAGGGAGCAGTTCTTC
>many|TRBV27|.|TRBJ1-4
CASSFSSYDSMFF
TGTGCCAGCAGTTTTTCATCGTACGATAGTATGTTTTTT
>few|TRBV27|TRBD2|TRBJ2-2
CASRLAGGPAELFF
TGTGCCAGCAGACTAGCGGGGGGGCCAGCGGAGCTGTTTTTT
>.|TRBV21-1|.|TRBJ1-5
CASSTPAAGLNQPQHF
TGTGCCAGCAGCACCCCGGCGGCGGGACTCAATCAGCCCCAGCATTTT
>.|TRBV28|.|TRBJ2-5
CASSPVPGSKGETQYF
TGTGCCAGCAGTCCCGTCCCAGGGTCAAAGGGGGAGACCCAGTACTTC
>many|TRBV5-6|.|TRBJ1-2
CASSFEGEYGYTF
TGTGCCAGCAGCTTCGAGGGGGAATATGGCTACACCTTC
>.|TRBV29-1|TRBD1|TRBJ1-2
CSVVPPGGDGYTF
TGCAGCGTTGTACCCCCAGGGGGCGATGGCTACACCTTC
>few|TRBV7-9|.|TRBJ2-7
CASSFYTYEQYF
TGTGCCAGCAGCTTTTATACCTACGAGCAGTACTTC
>.|TRBV28|TRBD1|TRBJ2-7
CASSFDRGPPEQYF
TGTGCCAGCAGTTTTGACAGGGGGCCTCCCGAGCAGTACTTC
>.|TRBV20-1|.|TRBJ1-1
CSARGMGFNTEAFF
TGCAGTGCTAGGGGGATGGGATTCAACACTGAAGCTTTCTTT
>many|TRBV7-2|.|TRBJ2-5
CASSLDGMEETQYF
TGTGCCAGCAGCTTAGACGGGATGGAGGAGACCCAGTACTTC
>few|TRBV27|TRBD2|TRBJ2-1
CASSLVAGVYNEQFF
TGTGCCAGCAGTTTGGTAGCGGGGGTTTACAATGAGCAGTTCTTC
>few|TRBV3-1|TRBD2|TRBJ2-1
CASSQDLNPGLAGGSEQFF
TGTGCCAGCAGCCAAGATTTAAATCCGGGACTAGCGGGAGGTTCCGAGCAGTTCTTC
>.|TRBV27|TRBD1|TRBJ2-7
CASRQYLTGEYEQYF
TGTGCCAGCAGACAATATCTGACAGGGGAATACGAGCAGTACTTC